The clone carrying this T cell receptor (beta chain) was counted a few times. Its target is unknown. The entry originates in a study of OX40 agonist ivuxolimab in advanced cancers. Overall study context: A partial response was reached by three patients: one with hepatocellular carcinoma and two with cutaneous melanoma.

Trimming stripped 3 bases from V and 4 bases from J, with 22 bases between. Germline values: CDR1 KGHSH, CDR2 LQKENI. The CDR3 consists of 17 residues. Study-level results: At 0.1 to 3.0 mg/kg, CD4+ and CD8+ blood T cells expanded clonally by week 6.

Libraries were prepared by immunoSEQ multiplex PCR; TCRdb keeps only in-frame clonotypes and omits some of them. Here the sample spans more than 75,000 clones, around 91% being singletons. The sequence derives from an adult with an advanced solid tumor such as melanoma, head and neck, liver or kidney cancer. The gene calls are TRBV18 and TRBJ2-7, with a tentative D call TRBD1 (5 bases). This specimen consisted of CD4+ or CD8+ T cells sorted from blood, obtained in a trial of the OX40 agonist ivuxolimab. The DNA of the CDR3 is TGTGCCAGCTCACCCGGACAAGGAGAACTAACCCTTTACGAGCAGTACTTC. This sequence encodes CASSPGQGELTLYEQYF.